Listed here are 23 T cell receptor beta chains from one sample, sequenced in a study of T-cell reconstitution after alpha-beta-depleted transplantation in children. Preparation of the TCRbeta library involved a method that used unique molecular identifiers. Each CDR3 protein gets one entry after TCRdb re-called the PCR reads with MiXCR. The profile covers under 450,000 distinct CDR3 sequences, with 16% appearing a single time and 29% taken by the ten largest. This specimen consisted of PBMCs, mostly from graft donor cells, obtained 360 days after TCRalphabeta/CD19-depleted stem cell transplant. The receptor source for this set is a boy under three years old who had a stem cell transplant for Wiskott-Aldrich syndrome, so the T cells may come from the graft donor.

A single count supports this clonotype. The chain links TRBV2 to TRBJ2-7; the D is unclear. This CDR3 has 12 amino acids. The germline CDR1 and CDR2 sequences are SNHLY and FYNNEI. V gave up 4 bases and J gave up 3 bases, with 7 bases separating them. CDR3: CASSGKVYEQYF. The CDR3 DNA reads TGTGCCAGCAGTGGAAAAGTCTACGAGCAGTACTTC.

The sample holds a few counts of this clonotype. The chain employs TRBV7-6 and TRBJ2-7; D ambiguous. Germline-derived CDR1 and CDR2 are SGHVS and FNYEAQ. The CDR3 contains 12 residues. Trimming took off 5 bases at V and 4 bases at J, with 9 bases between the two ends. The CDR3 DNA reads TGTGCCAGCAGCAATCGGCCTTACGAGCAGTACTTC. Translating gives CASSNRPYEQYF.

This clonotype was recorded many times. This rearrangement joins TRBV5-1 to TRBJ2-1; D possibly corresponds to TRBD1 (6 bases). Trimming removed 4 bases from V and 0 bases from J, with 11 bases in between. The germline gives CDR1 SGHRS, CDR2 YFSETQ. This CDR3 contains 15 residues. The DNA for the CDR3 is TGCGCCAGCAGCGGGGGCTCCTCCTCCTACAATGAGCAGTTCTTC. This codes for CASSGGSSSYNEQFF.

This clonotype was counted between two and nine times. This chain uses TRBV12-3 or TRBV12-4 with TRBJ2-5; D gene uncertain. Trimming removed 3 bases at V and 13 bases at J, with 15 bases between. This CDR3 is 12 amino acids long. The CDR3 region has the DNA TGTGCCAGCAGTTTCCCTGACGCACCGGTGTACTTC. Protein: CASSFPDAPVYF.

CDR3 sequence (DNA): TGCGCCAGCAGCCAAGAATTCGGCTTATCCGGGAACTATAGGAATGAGCAGTTCTTC. It codes for CASSQEFGLSGNYRNEQFF. The chain couples TRBV4-1 to TRBJ2-1; TRBD2 is a possible D gene (5 bases). The CDR3 runs to 19 residues. Deletions cut 0 bases from V and 7 bases from J, with 25 bases between. Germline values: CDR1 MGHRA, CDR2 YSYEKL.

Only a few counts were recorded for this clonotype. The chain links TRBV20-1 to TRBJ2-5; no clear D. From germline, CDR1 is DFQATT and CDR2 SNEGSKA (reference sequence). CDR3 length: 12 amino acids. The V gene lost 0 bases and the J gene lost 4 bases, with 6 bases spanning the gap. The CDR3 nucleotides are TGCAGTGCTAGAGAGATTTTAGAGACCCAGTACTTC. It translates to CSAREILETQYF.

This sequence joins TRBV2 and TRBJ2-1; weak D call: TRBD2 (6 bases). The CDR3 is 15 residues long. The V gene's germline CDR1 is SNHLY and CDR2 FYNNEI. Between the trimmed V and J ends, which lost 6 bases and 0 bases, there was a span of 12 bases. The CDR3, as DNA: TGTGCCAGCAGGGGGGACTTGAGCTCCTACAATGAGCAGTTCTTC. It translates to CASRGDLSSYNEQFF.

The genes are TRBV12-3 or TRBV12-4 and TRBJ1-6; a weak D match, TRBD1 (5 bases). The CDR3 loop spans 15 amino acids. V was trimmed by 1 base and J by 4 bases, leaving 8 bases between them. DNA for the CDR3: TGTGCCAGCAGTTTAGACAGGACTTATAATTCACCCCTCCACTTT. Translation gives CASSLDRTYNSPLHF.

This sequence joins TRBV7-2 and TRBJ2-1; 7 bases fit TRBD1. Germline CDR1 SGHTA, CDR2 FQGNSA. The CDR3 sequence is 14 residues long. J lost 9 bases, V lost 4 bases, and 9 bases had no gene match. CDR3 amino acids: CASSSSRGLGEQFF. The CDR3 region has the DNA TGTGCCAGCAGCTCTTCTAGGGGGCTTGGTGAGCAGTTCTTC.

For this clonotype: A read error may produce the germline difference seen at one junction end. V and J are TRBV9 and TRBJ2-7; D gene unclear. Per the germline V gene, CDR1 is SGDLS and CDR2 is YYNGEE. The CDR3 has 14 residues. The CDR3 reads CASSETVSSYEQHF. DNA of the CDR3: TGTGCCAGCAGCGAGACCGTTAGCTCCTACGAGCAGCACTTC. The entire variable domain, with the rest obtained from reference TRBV9 and TRBJ2-7, is as follows: DSGVTQTPKHLITATGQRVTLRCSPRSGDLSVYWYQQSLDQGLQFLIQYYNGEERAKGNILERFSAQQFPDLHSELNLSSLELGDSALYFCASSETVSSYEQHFGPGTRLTVT.

The V call is TRBV4-1, the J call TRBJ2-1; the D gene is possibly TRBD1 (5 bases). The CDR3 is 15 residues long. Germline CDR1 MGHRA, CDR2 YSYEKL. Trimming removed 1 base at V and 3 bases at J, with 10 bases between. CDR3 amino acids: CASSQVLTVYNEQFF. CDR3 bases: TGCGCCAGCAGCCAAGTCCTGACAGTCTACAATGAGCAGTTCTTC.

This chain connects TRBV11-3 to TRBJ1-1; D uncertain. Looked up from germline, CDR1 is SGHNT and CDR2 is YENEEA. There are 11 residues in the CDR3. V was cut by 1 base and J by 10 bases, with 7 bases left in between. In DNA, the CDR3 is TGTGCCAGCAGCTTAGCTGGGCGAGCTTTCTTT. It is translated as CASSLAGRAFF.

This chain connects TRBV4-1 to TRBJ2-2; possible D gene TRBD1, 5 bases. Germline V lookup: CDR1 MGHRA, CDR2 YSYEKL. V lost 1 base and J 0 bases, leaving 12 bases between the germline ends. This CDR3 contains 17 residues. CDR3 in amino acids: CASSQGLGAANTGELFF. DNA of the CDR3: TGCGCCAGCAGCCAAGGTCTAGGGGCGGCGAACACCGGGGAGCTGTTTTTT.

This clonotype has a count of ten or more. This rearrangement joins TRBV5-1 to TRBJ2-1, with D possibly TRBD2 on 5 matching bases. V was cut by 3 bases and J by 5 bases, with 18 bases left in between. Germline V gene data show CDR1 as SGHRS and CDR2 as YFSETQ. The CDR3 extends over 16 amino acids. CDR3 residues: CASSSEAGPGDNEQFF. Written as DNA, the CDR3 is TGCGCCAGCAGCTCGGAGGCTGGACCAGGTGACAATGAGCAGTTCTTC.

This clonotype was observed a handful of times. The chain links TRBV5-1 to TRBJ2-7, with 7 bases identical to TRBD1. V lost 4 bases to trimming and J lost 5 bases; unmatched junction nucleotides: 9. The CDR3 is 14 amino acids. Germline V gives CDR1 SGHRS, CDR2 YFSETQ. This chain's CDR3 is CASSPGQFYDEQYF. In DNA form, the CDR3 reads TGCGCCAGCAGCCCGGGACAGTTCTACGACGAGCAGTACTTC. Variable domain in full (rest from reference TRBV5-1 and TRBJ2-7): KAGVTQTPRYLIKTRGQQVTLSCSPISGHRSVSWYQQTPGQGLQFLFEYFSETQRNKGNFPGRFSGRQFSNSRSEMNVSTLELGDSALYLCASSPGQFYDEQYFGPGTRLTVT.

This clonotype was recorded a few times. This CDR3 reads CASRLMGQAYTF. CDR3 in DNA: TGTGCCAGCAGGCTTATGGGACAGGCATACACCTTC. V and J are TRBV28 and TRBJ1-2; 8 positions match TRBD1. The CDR3 loop spans 12 amino acids. J lost 11 bases, V lost 6 bases, and 8 bases had no gene match. Germline values: CDR1 MDHEN, CDR2 SYDVKM.

This clonotype was seen a few times. The V and J genes are TRBV28 and TRBJ2-5; the D gene is possibly TRBD1 (6 bases). V was pared by 5 bases and J by 4 bases, with 14 bases between. The germline V gene has CDR1 MDHEN and CDR2 SYDVKM. The CDR3 spans 14 residues. CDR3 region: CASSPRGLAETQYF. The CDR3 region has the DNA TGTGCCAGCAGTCCCAGGGGTTTGGCAGAGACCCAGTACTTC.

This clonotype was recorded a few times. The chain is built from TRBV7-6 and TRBJ2-5, with D possibly matching TRBD1 (5 bases). CDR1 and CDR2 from the germline V gene are SGHVS and FNYEAQ. The CDR3 has 19 residues. Trimming removed 6 bases at V and 1 base at J, with 27 bases between. CDR3 nucleotide sequence: TGTGCCAGCAGGTTTAAGCCCCCGTCGTCAGGGATTGGCCAAGAGACCCAGTACTTC. Its translation is CASRFKPPSSGIGQETQYF.

This clonotype was picked up a small number of times. V usage is TRBV6-5 and J usage is TRBJ1-1, with D uncertain. Deletions cut 8 bases from V and 4 bases from J, with 8 bases between. The CDR3 extends over 11 amino acids. Germline assignment: CDR1 MNHEY and CDR2 SVGAGI. CDR3 loop: CASLVGTEAFF. The CDR3, as DNA: TGTGCCAGCCTAGTAGGCACTGAAGCTTTCTTT.

The rearrangement uses TRBV11-2 and TRBJ2-1, with TRBD2 as a possible D gene (6 bases). CDR1 and CDR2 from the germline V gene are SGHAT and FQNNGV. V dropped 4 bases and J dropped 6 bases, with 13 bases sitting between them. CDR3 length: 14 amino acids. The CDR3 here is CASSSTTGVNEQFF. CDR3 coding DNA: TGTGCCAGCAGCTCCACGACGGGGGTCAATGAGCAGTTCTTC.

The chain carries TRBV11-2 and TRBJ1-1, with a possible D match to TRBD1 (6 bases). Deletions cut 2 bases from V and 0 bases from J, with 10 bases between. Germline-derived CDR1 and CDR2 are SGHAT and FQNNGV. This CDR3 contains 15 residues. CDR3 coding DNA: TGTGCCAGCAGCTTAACAGGGTTTGTGAACACTGAAGCTTTCTTT. This codes for CASSLTGFVNTEAFF.

The rearrangement uses TRBV29-1 and TRBJ1-5; 10 bases match TRBD1. From germline, CDR1 is SQVTM and CDR2 ANQGSEA. The CDR3 runs 14 residues. Germline trimming cut 6 bases from V and 2 bases from J; bases unmatched to any gene: 4. CDR3 loop: CSVKGTGGNQPQHF. The CDR3 DNA reads TGCAGCGTGAAGGGGACAGGGGGCAATCAGCCCCAGCATTTT.

The rearrangement uses TRBV12-3 or TRBV12-4 and TRBJ2-1; D is unresolved. The CDR3 loop spans 12 amino acids. V was shortened by 8 bases and J by 6 bases, with 11 bases between the two germline ends. This CDR3 is CASCIWGNEQFF. In nucleotides, the CDR3 is TGTGCCAGCTGTATCTGGGGCAATGAGCAGTTCTTC.